This TCR beta chain was recorded in a study of T cell repertoires in cytomegalovirus infection. Broader study findings: HLA-C-restricted CMV-specific TCR beta clonotypes prevailed in the ex vivo response.

Germline values: CDR1 DFQATT, CDR2 SNEGSKA (reference sequence). V was shortened by 3 bases and J by 3 bases, with 14 bases between the two germline ends. This CDR3 has 14 residues. About this clonotype: Its antigen is not identified.

Each CDR3 protein gets one entry after TCRdb re-called the reads with MiXCR. The data show under 350,000 distinct CDR3 sequences, around 20% seen once. The TCR was taken from a human donor in good health (CMV status not recorded). Some clones in this sample may be carry-over from other donors' samples. The rearrangement uses TRBV20-1 and TRBJ1-2, with D unclear. The material was cultured PBMCs, obtained from culture after CMV antigen stimulation. In nucleotides, the CDR3 is TGCAGTGCTAGTAGTCCGGGAACACACTATGGCTACACCTTC. This translates into CSASSPGTHYGYTF.